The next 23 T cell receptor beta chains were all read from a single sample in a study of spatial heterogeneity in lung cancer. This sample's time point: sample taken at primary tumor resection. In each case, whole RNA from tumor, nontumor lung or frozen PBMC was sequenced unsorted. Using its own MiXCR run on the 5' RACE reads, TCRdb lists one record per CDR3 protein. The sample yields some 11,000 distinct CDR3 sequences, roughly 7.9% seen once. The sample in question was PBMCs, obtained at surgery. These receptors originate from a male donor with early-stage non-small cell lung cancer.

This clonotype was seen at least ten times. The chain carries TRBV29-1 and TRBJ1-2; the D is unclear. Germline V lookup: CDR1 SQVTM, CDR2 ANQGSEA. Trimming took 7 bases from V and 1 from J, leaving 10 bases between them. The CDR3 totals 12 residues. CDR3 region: CSAPGGNYGYTF. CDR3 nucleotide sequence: TGCAGCGCCCCAGGCGGTAACTATGGCTACACCTTC.

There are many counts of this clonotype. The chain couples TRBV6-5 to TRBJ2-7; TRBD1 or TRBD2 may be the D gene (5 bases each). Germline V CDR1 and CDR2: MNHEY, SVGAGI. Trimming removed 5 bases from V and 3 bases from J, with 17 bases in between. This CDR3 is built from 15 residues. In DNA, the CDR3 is TGTGCCAGCAGTGGGACGGGTGGCGCTATCTACGAGCAGTACTTC. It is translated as CASSGTGGAIYEQYF.

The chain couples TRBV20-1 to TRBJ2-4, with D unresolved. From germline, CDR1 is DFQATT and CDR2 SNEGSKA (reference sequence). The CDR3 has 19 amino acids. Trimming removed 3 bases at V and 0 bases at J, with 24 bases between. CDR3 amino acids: CSASGVYQGRLLAKNIQYF. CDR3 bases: TGCAGTGCTAGTGGGGTGTATCAAGGCCGACTTCTAGCCAAAAACATTCAGTACTTC.

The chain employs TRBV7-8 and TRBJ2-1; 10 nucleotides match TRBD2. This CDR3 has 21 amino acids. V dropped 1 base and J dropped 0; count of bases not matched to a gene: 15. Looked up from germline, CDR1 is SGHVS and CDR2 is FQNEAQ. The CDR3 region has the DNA TGTGCCAGCAGCTTAGAAATAGCGGGGGGCTCACCCCCCGGCTCCTACAATGAGCAGTTCTTC. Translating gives CASSLEIAGGSPPGSYNEQFF.

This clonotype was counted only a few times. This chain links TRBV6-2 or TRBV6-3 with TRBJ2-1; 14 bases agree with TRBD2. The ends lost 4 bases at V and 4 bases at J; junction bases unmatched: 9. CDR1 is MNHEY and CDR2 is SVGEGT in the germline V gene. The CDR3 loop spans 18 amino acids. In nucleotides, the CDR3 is TGTGCCAGCAGTTCCAAGGGACTAGCGGGGGACCCTTACAATGAGCAGTTCTTC. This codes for CASSSKGLAGDPYNEQFF.

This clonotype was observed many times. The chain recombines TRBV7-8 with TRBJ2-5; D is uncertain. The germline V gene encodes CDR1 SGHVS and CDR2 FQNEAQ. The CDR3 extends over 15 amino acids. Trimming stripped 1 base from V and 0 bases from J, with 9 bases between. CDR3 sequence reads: CASSLVGRYQETQYF. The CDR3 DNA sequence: TGTGCCAGCAGCTTAGTCGGCCGCTACCAAGAGACCCAGTACTTC.

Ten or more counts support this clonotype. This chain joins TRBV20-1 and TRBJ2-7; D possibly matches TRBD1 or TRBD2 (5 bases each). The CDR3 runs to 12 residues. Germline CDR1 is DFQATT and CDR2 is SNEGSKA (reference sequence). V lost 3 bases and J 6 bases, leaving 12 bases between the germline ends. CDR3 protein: CSARLYGGEQYF. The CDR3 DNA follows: TGCAGTGCTAGGCTTTATGGGGGCGAGCAGTACTTC.

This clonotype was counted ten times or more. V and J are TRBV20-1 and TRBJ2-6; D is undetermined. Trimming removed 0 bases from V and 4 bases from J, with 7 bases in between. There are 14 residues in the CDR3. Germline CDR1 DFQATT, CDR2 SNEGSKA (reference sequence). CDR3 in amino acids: CSARDKRGANVLTF. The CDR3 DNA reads TGCAGTGCTAGAGACAAGAGGGGGGCCAACGTCCTGACTTTC.

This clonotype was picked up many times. For the CDR3, the DNA is TGTGCCAGCAGCTCCCCCCTCAGGGACCGCACAGATACGCAGTATTTT. This codes for CASSSPLRDRTDTQYF. V is TRBV7-2 and J is TRBJ2-3; the D call may be TRBD1 or TRBD2 (5 bases each). The CDR3 is made up of 16 amino acids. CDR1 and CDR2 from the germline V gene are SGHTA and FQGNSA. Trimming removed 4 bases from V and 1 base from J, with 15 bases in between.

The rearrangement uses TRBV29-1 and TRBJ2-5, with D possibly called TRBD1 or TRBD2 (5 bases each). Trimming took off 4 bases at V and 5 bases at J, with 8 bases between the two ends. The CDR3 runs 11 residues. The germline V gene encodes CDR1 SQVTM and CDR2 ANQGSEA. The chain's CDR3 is CSVAGDETQYF. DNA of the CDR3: TGCAGCGTTGCCGGGGACGAGACCCAGTACTTC.

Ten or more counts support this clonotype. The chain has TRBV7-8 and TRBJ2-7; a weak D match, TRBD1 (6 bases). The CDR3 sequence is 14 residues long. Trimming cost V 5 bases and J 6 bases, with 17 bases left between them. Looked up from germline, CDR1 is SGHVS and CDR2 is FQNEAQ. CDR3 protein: CASSLGQSYVEQYF. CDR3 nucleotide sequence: TGTGCCAGCAGCCTAGGACAGAGCTACGTCGAGCAGTACTTC. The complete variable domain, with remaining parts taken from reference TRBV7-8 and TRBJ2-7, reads GAGVSQSPRYKVAKRGQDVALRCDPISGHVSLFWYQQALGQGPEFLTYFQNEAQLDKSGLPSDRFFAERPEGSVSTLKIQRTQQEDSAVYLCASSLGQSYVEQYFGPGTRLTVT.

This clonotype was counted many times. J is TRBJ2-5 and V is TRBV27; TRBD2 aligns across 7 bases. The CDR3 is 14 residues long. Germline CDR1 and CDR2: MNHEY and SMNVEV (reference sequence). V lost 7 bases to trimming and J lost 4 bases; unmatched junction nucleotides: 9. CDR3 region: CASTAAWGGETQYF. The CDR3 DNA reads TGTGCCAGCACCGCGGCTTGGGGGGGAGAGACCCAGTACTTC.

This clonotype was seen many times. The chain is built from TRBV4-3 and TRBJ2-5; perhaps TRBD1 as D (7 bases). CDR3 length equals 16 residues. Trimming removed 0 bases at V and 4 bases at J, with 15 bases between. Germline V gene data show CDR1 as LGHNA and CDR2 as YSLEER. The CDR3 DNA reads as TGCGCCAGCAGCCAAGACGGCCGGCAGGGGGGAGAGACCCAGTACTTC. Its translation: CASSQDGRQGGETQYF.

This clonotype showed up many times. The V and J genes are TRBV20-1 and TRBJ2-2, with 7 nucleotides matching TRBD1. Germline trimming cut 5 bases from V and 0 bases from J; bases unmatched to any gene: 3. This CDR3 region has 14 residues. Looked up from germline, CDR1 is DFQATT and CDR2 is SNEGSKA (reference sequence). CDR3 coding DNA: TGCAGTGCTCGGACAGGCCCGAACACCGGGGAGCTGTTTTTT. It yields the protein CSARTGPNTGELFF.

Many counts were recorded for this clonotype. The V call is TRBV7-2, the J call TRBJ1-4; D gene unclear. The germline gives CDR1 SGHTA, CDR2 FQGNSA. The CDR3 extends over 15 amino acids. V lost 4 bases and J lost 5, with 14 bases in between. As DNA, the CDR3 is TGTGCCAGCAGCTCGAGACCTGGGGTGAATGAAAAACTGTTTTTT. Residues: CASSSRPGVNEKLFF.

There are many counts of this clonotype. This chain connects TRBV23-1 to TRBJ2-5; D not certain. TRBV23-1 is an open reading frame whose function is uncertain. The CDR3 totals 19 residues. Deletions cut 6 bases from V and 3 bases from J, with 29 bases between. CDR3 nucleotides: TGCGCCAGCAGACCTAGAGGTCTGATCGACACGTATTCAAAAGAGACCCAGTACTTC. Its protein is CASRPRGLIDTYSKETQYF.

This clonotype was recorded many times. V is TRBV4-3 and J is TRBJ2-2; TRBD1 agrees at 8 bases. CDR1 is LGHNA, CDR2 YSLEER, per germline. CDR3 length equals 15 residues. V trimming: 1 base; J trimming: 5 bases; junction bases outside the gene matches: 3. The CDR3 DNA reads TGCGCCAGCAGCCAAGGGGACAGGTTTACCGGGGAGCTGTTTTTT. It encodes CASSQGDRFTGELFF.

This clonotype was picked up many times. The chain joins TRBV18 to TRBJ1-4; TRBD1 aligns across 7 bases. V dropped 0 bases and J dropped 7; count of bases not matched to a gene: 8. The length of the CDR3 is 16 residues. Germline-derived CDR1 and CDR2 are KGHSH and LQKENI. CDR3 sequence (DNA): TGTGCCAGCTCACCACCGACAGGGAAGTTGAGTGAAAAACTGTTTTTT. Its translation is CASSPPTGKLSEKLFF. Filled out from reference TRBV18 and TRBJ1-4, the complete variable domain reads NAGVMQNPRHLVRRRGQEARLRCSPMKGHSHVYWYRQLPEEGLKFMVYLQKENIIDESGMPKERFSAEFPKEGPSILRIQQVVRGDSAAYFCASSPPTGKLSEKLFFGSGTQLSVL.

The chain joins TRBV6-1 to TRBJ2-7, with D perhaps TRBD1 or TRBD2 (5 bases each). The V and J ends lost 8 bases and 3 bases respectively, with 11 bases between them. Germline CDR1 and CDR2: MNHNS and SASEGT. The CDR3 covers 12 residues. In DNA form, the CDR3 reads TGTGCCAGCGAGGGGCGTATCTACGAGCAGTACTTC. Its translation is CASEGRIYEQYF.

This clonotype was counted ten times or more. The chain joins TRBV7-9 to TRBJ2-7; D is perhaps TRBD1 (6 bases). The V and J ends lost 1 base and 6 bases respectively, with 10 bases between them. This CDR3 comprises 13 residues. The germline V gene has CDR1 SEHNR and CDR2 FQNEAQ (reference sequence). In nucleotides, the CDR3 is TGTGCCAGCAGCTTAGTACAGGGACGCGAGCAGTACTTC. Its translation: CASSLVQGREQYF.

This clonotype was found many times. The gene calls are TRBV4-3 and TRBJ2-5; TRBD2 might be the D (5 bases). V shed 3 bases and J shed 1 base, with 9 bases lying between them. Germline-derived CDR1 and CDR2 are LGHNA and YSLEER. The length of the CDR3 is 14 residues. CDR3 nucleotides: TGCGCCAGCAGCCACCGTAGCGCCCAAGAGACCCAGTACTTC. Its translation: CASSHRSAQETQYF.

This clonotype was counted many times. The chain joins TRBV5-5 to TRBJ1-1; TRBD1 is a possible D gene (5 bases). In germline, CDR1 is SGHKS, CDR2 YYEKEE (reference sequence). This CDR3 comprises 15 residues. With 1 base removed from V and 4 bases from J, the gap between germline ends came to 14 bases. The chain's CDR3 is CASSLRAGRGTEAFF. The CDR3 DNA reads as TGTGCCAGCAGCTTGAGAGCAGGGCGAGGCACTGAAGCTTTCTTT.

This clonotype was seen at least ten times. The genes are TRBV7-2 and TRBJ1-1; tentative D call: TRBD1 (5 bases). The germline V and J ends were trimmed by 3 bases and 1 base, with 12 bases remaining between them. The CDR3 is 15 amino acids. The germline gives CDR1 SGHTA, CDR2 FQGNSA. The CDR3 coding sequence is TGTGCCAGCAGCTTGGTGAGGGGACGGAACACTGAAGCTTTCTTT. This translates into CASSLVRGRNTEAFF.